Following are 31 T cell receptor beta chains from one sample sequenced in a study of blood T cell repertoires in COVID-19. Assay used: immunoSEQ multiplex PCR; TCRdb lists only in-frame clones, some missing. Seen here are about 410,000 clones, roughly 85% observed once, and the top ten hold 1.4% to 1.5%. Sequencing used peripheral blood. These receptors were collected from a woman between 25 and 40 years old with active or convalescent COVID-19.

This clone showed up just once. The V call is TRBV2, the J call TRBJ1-1, with D uncertain. Germline V gene lookup returns CDR1 SNHLY and CDR2 FYNNEI. Trimming pared 9 bases from V and 0 bases from J, leaving 8 bases between. CDR3 length equals 12 residues. The CDR3 DNA reads as TGTGCCAGGGTAGCGATGAACACTGAAGCTTTCTTT. This sequence encodes CARVAMNTEAFF.

This clone was counted a single time. The chain couples TRBV9 to TRBJ1-1; TRBD1 matches 8 bases. After removal of 5 bases from V and 11 bases from J, the junction contained 8 bases not matched to a gene. The CDR3 is made up of 12 amino acids. Per germline, CDR1 SGDLS and CDR2 YYNGEE. CDR3 bases: TGTGCCAGCAGTGGACAGGGAATCGGGGCTTTCTTT. It translates to CASSGQGIGAFF.

The genes are TRBV15 and TRBJ2-7, with a tentative D call TRBD1 (5 bases). The ends were cut back, 2 bases at V and 4 bases at J, with 9 bases in the middle. CDR3 size: 13 residues. Germline-derived CDR1 and CDR2 are LNHNV and YYDKDF (reference sequence). The CDR3 DNA follows: TGTGCCACCAGCAGAAAGGGGTTGTACGAGCAGTACTTC. As protein: CATSRKGLYEQYF.

This sequence joins TRBV4-1 and TRBJ1-5; perhaps TRBD1 as D (5 bases). The CDR3 has 17 residues. Germline-derived CDR1 and CDR2 are MGHRA and YSYEKL. V was shortened by 3 bases and J by 1 base, with 16 bases between the two germline ends. CDR3 in amino acids: CASSHALGGLSNQPQHF. CDR3 nucleotide sequence: TGCGCCAGCAGCCATGCTCTGGGGGGATTAAGCAATCAGCCCCAGCATTTT.

This clone occurred a few times. This chain joins TRBV18 and TRBJ1-1; D possibly corresponds to TRBD1 (5 bases). The V and J ends lost 0 bases and 5 bases respectively, with 10 bases between them. CDR1 is KGHSH and CDR2 is LQKENI in the germline V gene. This CDR3 contains 14 residues. CDR3 residues: CASSPPGRDTEAFF. CDR3 DNA: TGTGCCAGCTCACCACCGGGCAGGGATACTGAAGCTTTCTTT. The entire variable domain, with the rest obtained from reference TRBV18 and TRBJ1-1, is as follows: NAGVMQNPRHLVRRRGQEARLRCSPMKGHSHVYWYRQLPEEGLKFMVYLQKENIIDESGMPKERFSAEFPKEGPSILRIQQVVRGDSAAYFCASSPPGRDTEAFFGQGTRLTVV.

CDR3 amino acids: CASSHLASGYEQFF. The CDR3 nucleotides read TGCGCCAGCAGCCATTTGGCTAGTGGCTATGAGCAGTTCTTC. This chain joins TRBV4-1 and TRBJ2-1; no definite D call. This CDR3 spans 14 amino acids. Trimming removed 3 bases from V and 8 bases from J, with 14 bases in between. Germline V gives CDR1 MGHRA, CDR2 YSYEKL.

The gene calls are TRBV7-8 and TRBJ1-1; weak D call: TRBD1 (5 bases). CDR1 is SGHVS and CDR2 is FQNEAQ in the germline V gene. The CDR3 has 14 amino acids. Trimming took off 5 bases at V and 2 bases at J, with 12 bases between the two ends. CDR3 sequence reads: CASSVTEANTEAFF. The CDR3 nucleotides are TGTGCCAGCAGCGTGACAGAGGCAAACACTGAAGCTTTCTTT.

This clone came up once. V is TRBV2 and J is TRBJ1-5; tentative D call: TRBD1 (6 bases). Germline V gene sequence: CDR1 SNHLY, CDR2 FYNNEI. Trimming took off 1 base at V and 11 bases at J, with 12 bases between the two ends. This CDR3 spans 13 amino acids. The CDR3 is CASSEEKGGTQHF. Written as DNA, the CDR3 is TGTGCCAGCAGTGAAGAGAAGGGGGGGACCCAGCATTTT.

About this clone: Mismatch with germline at one junction end may stem from a read error. V is TRBV14 and J is TRBJ1-1; D not resolved. Germline V CDR1 and CDR2: SGHDN, FVKESK. The CDR3 consists of 13 residues. The CDR3 here is CASSNEREGIRAF. The CDR3 DNA follows: TGTGCCAGCAGCAATGAGAGGGAGGGCATCCGCGCCTTT.

The rearrangement uses TRBV9 and TRBJ2-2; TRBD2 aligns across 14 bases. The trim removed 0 bases at V and 1 base at J, leaving 8 bases unmatched. The CDR3 runs 20 residues. The germline CDR1 and CDR2 sequences are SGDLS and YYNGEE. DNA for the CDR3: TGTGCCAGCAGCGTAGGGTCGGGACTAGCGGGAGAAAGGAACACCGGGGAGCTGTTTTTT. It codes for CASSVGSGLAGERNTGELFF. The full variable domain, completed using reference TRBV9 and TRBJ2-2, is DSGVTQTPKHLITATGQRVTLRCSPRSGDLSVYWYQQSLDQGLQFLIQYYNGEERAKGNILERFSAQQFPDLHSELNLSSLELGDSALYFCASSVGSGLAGERNTGELFFGEGSRLTVL.

The rearrangement uses TRBV18 and TRBJ1-5; possibly TRBD1 for D (6 bases). CDR1 is KGHSH, CDR2 LQKENI, per germline. The ends were cut back, 4 bases at V and 4 bases at J, with 11 bases in the middle. This CDR3 contains 14 residues. The CDR3 nucleotides read TGTGCCAGCTCACGAGAACAGGGAAATCAGCCCCAGCATTTT. Its translation: CASSREQGNQPQHF. Full variable domain (missing parts from reference TRBV18 and TRBJ1-5): NAGVMQNPRHLVRRRGQEARLRCSPMKGHSHVYWYRQLPEEGLKFMVYLQKENIIDESGMPKERFSAEFPKEGPSILRIQQVVRGDSAAYFCASSREQGNQPQHFGDGTRLSIL.

The V call is TRBV20-1, the J call TRBJ2-1; tentatively, D is TRBD2 (5 bases). The V end lost 3 bases, the J end lost 9 bases, and 9 bases lay between the germline ends. This CDR3 has 11 residues. The germline gives CDR1 DFQATT, CDR2 SNEGSKA (reference sequence). The CDR3 loop reads CSARWGAEQFF. CDR3 DNA sequence: TGCAGTGCTAGGTGGGGAGCTGAGCAGTTCTTC.

This chain links TRBV11-2 with TRBJ1-3, with no clear D. Trimming removed 5 bases at V and 2 bases at J, with 7 bases between. This CDR3 spans 13 amino acids. CDR1 and CDR2 (germline): SGHAT, FQNNGV. CDR3 loop: CASSVEPGNTIYF. DNA for the CDR3: TGTGCCAGCAGCGTGGAGCCTGGAAACACCATATATTTT.

Concerning this clone itself: One end of the junction fails to match germline, which may point to a read error. This sequence joins TRBV6-5 and TRBJ2-4, with 7 bases lining up with TRBD2. Looked up from germline, CDR1 is MNHEY and CDR2 is SVGAGI. This CDR3 region has 16 residues. The chain's CDR3 is CASSHSRGVAKNIQYF. The CDR3 DNA is TGTGCCAGCAGTCACTCCCGGGGGGTAGCCAAAAACATTCAGTACTTC.

The gene calls are TRBV30 and TRBJ2-7; 12 bases map to TRBD2. CDR1 is GTSNPN and CDR2 is SVGIG in the germline V gene (reference sequence). This CDR3 contains 17 residues. The ends lost 5 bases at V and 2 bases at J; junction bases unmatched: 13. CDR3 nucleotides: TGTGCCTGGGGTATTCGAAGGACTAGCGGGATCCCCTACGAGCAGTACTTC. As protein: CAWGIRRTSGIPYEQYF.

The chain links TRBV10-3 to TRBJ1-1; 8 bases are a match to TRBD1. This CDR3 region has 15 residues. With V trimmed by 4 bases and J by 1 base, 5 bases remained unmatched. Germline V gives CDR1 ENHRY, CDR2 SYGVKD. The CDR3 nucleotides are TGTGCCATCAGTGTGGCAGGGGGCGGGAACACTGAAGCTTTCTTT. Its protein is CAISVAGGGNTEAFF.

This chain uses TRBV4-1 with TRBJ2-1; 9 bases are a match to TRBD2. CDR1 is MGHRA and CDR2 is YSYEKL in the germline V gene. The junction had 5 bases not matched to a gene; V was cut back by 0 bases and J by 5 bases. The CDR3 sequence is 16 residues long. CDR3 amino acids: CASSQDSSGGNNEQFF. The CDR3 nucleotides read TGCGCCAGCAGCCAAGATTCGAGCGGGGGGAACAATGAGCAGTTCTTC.

The genes are TRBV3-1 (or the pseudogene TRBV3-2) and TRBJ2-7, with 9 bases that match TRBD1. Germline V gives CDR1 LGHDT, CDR2 YNNKEL (reference sequence). V trimming: 4 bases; J trimming: 0 bases; junction bases outside the gene matches: 7. CDR3 length: 16 amino acids. The DNA of the CDR3 is TGTGCCAGCAGCCTTTGGGGACAGGGAGACTCCTACGAGCAGTACTTC. It codes for CASSLWGQGDSYEQYF.

This sequence joins TRBV7-6 and TRBJ2-1, with a possible D match to TRBD2 (5 bases). V lost 2 bases and J 0 bases, leaving 17 bases between the germline ends. The CDR3 is made up of 18 amino acids. Germline V gene sequence: CDR1 SGHVS, CDR2 FNYEAQ. The CDR3: CASSLRRPSGISYNEQFF. The CDR3 DNA reads as TGTGCCAGCAGCTTACGTCGCCCCAGCGGTATCTCCTACAATGAGCAGTTCTTC.

The V call is TRBV11-1, the J call TRBJ2-7; D might be TRBD1 (5 bases). The CDR3 has 14 amino acids. Germline V gene sequence: CDR1 SGHAT, CDR2 FQDESV (reference sequence). The V and J ends lost 1 base and 3 bases respectively, with 10 bases between them. The CDR3 DNA reads as TGTGCCAGCAGCTTAGGCGACAGAGACTACGAGCAGTACTTC. This codes for CASSLGDRDYEQYF.

The J gene is TRBJ1-2, the V gene TRBV5-1, with a possible D match to TRBD1 (5 bases). Germline CDR1 reads SGHRS; CDR2 reads YFSETQ. This CDR3 is 14 amino acids long. Between the trimmed V and J ends, which lost 4 bases and 8 bases, there was a span of 18 bases. CDR3 nucleotides: TGCGCCAGCAGCCCCGGGACTCTTACTATCGGCTACACCTTC. This sequence encodes CASSPGTLTIGYTF.

This clone was recorded once. The CDR3: CASSATLGGTGGDTEAFF. The DNA for the CDR3 is TGTGCCAGCAGCGCTACCCTAGGCGGGACAGGGGGAGACACTGAAGCTTTCTTT. This chain links TRBV7-9 with TRBJ1-1, with 11 bases lining up with TRBD1. The CDR3 consists of 18 residues. Germline V gives CDR1 SEHNR, CDR2 FQNEAQ (reference sequence). The trim removed 5 bases at V and 3 bases at J, leaving 14 bases unmatched. The complete variable domain, with remaining parts taken from reference TRBV7-9 and TRBJ1-1, reads DTGVSQNPRHKITKRGQNVTFRCDPISEHNRLYWYRQTLGQGPEFLTYFQNEAQLEKSRLLSDRFSAERPKGSFSTLEIQRTEQGDSAMYLCASSATLGGTGGDTEAFFGQGTRLTVV.

V is TRBV6-5 and J is TRBJ1-6; D remains unclear. Germline V CDR1 and CDR2: MNHEY, SVGAGI. The CDR3 covers 15 residues. V was clipped by 7 bases and J by 10 bases, with 20 bases between them. CDR3 protein: CASKIYAGVSSPLHF. CDR3 nucleotide sequence: TGTGCCAGCAAAATATACGCCGGGGTGTCGTCACCCCTCCACTTT.

The J gene is TRBJ1-5, the V gene TRBV19, with 7 bases fitting TRBD1. Germline CDR1 is LNHDA and CDR2 is SQIVND (reference sequence). The CDR3 covers 15 residues. V was pared by 6 bases and J by 0 bases, with 5 bases of the junction left unmatched. CDR3 coding DNA: TGTGCCAGTAGAACTACAGGGGCTAGCAATCAGCCCCAGCATTTT. Translation gives CASRTTGASNQPQHF.

The V and J genes are TRBV6-5 and TRBJ1-5; possibly TRBD1 for D (5 bases). V lost 6 bases and J lost 2, with 14 bases in between. This CDR3 is 15 amino acids long. CDR1 MNHEY and CDR2 SVGAGI come from the germline V gene. The CDR3 here is CASRSTASGNQPQHF. The CDR3 DNA reads as TGTGCCAGCAGATCGACAGCCTCAGGCAATCAGCCCCAGCATTTT.

The chain has TRBV28 and TRBJ1-4; 7 nucleotides match TRBD1. The CDR3 loop spans 17 amino acids. The V gene end was trimmed by 6 bases and the J gene end by 0 bases; junction bases not matched to a gene: 10. CDR1 MDHEN and CDR2 SYDVKM come from the germline V gene. The CDR3 DNA reads as TGTGCCAGCAGCTTGACAGGGTTAAGTTCAACTAATGAAAAACTGTTTTTT. Encoded protein: CASSLTGLSSTNEKLFF.

CDR3 sequence (DNA): TGTGCCAGCAGCCCGATCTGGGTCCGGGGCGGGGAGCTGTTTTTT. Protein sequence: CASSPIWVRGGELFF. The chain recombines TRBV3-1 (or the pseudogene TRBV3-2) with TRBJ2-2, with D perhaps TRBD2 (5 bases). Germline V gene lookup returns CDR1 LGHDT and CDR2 YNNKEL (reference sequence). The CDR3 has 15 amino acids. V dropped 4 bases and J dropped 7 bases, with 16 bases sitting between them.

This clone was found once. The chain joins TRBV7-9 to TRBJ2-5; perhaps TRBD1 as D (5 bases). Trimming cost V 5 bases and J 5 bases, with 18 bases left between them. Germline V gene sequence: CDR1 SEHNR, CDR2 FQNEAQ (reference sequence). The CDR3 length is 15 residues. The CDR3 nucleotides are TGTGCCAGCAGCCGAAACATAGGGGCTTCCGAGACCCAGTACTTC. Translating it yields CASSRNIGASETQYF.

The chain has TRBV24-1 and TRBJ2-3; D remains ambiguous. This CDR3 spans 14 amino acids. Germline V gene lookup returns CDR1 KGHDR and CDR2 SFDVKD. Deletions cut 6 bases from V and 0 bases from J, with 9 bases between. This chain's CDR3 is CATSSITSTDTQYF. The CDR3 DNA is TGTGCCACCAGTAGCATTACTAGCACAGATACGCAGTATTTT.

The rearrangement joins TRBV3-1 (or the pseudogene TRBV3-2) to TRBJ2-7, with TRBD2 matching 10 bases. CDR3 length: 17 amino acids. Per the germline V gene, CDR1 is LGHDT and CDR2 is YNNKEL (reference sequence). Germline trimming cut 1 base from V and 3 bases from J; bases unmatched to any gene: 9. In DNA, the CDR3 is TGTGCCAGCAGCCAAGTCGGTGGGCTAGCGGGGGTCTACGAGCAGTACTTC. As protein: CASSQVGGLAGVYEQYF.

The V gene is TRBV2, the J gene TRBJ1-4; the match to TRBD1 covers 9 bases. V dropped 10 bases and J dropped 8; count of bases not matched to a gene: 8. The CDR3 contains 13 residues. From germline, CDR1 is SNHLY and CDR2 FYNNEI. The CDR3 sequence: CATSGQGDEKLFF. CDR3 nucleotide sequence: TGTGCCACCTCGGGACAGGGCGACGAAAAACTGTTTTTT.